The 28 T cell receptor beta chains listed next were all sequenced from one sample in a study of shared clonotypes between healthy human individuals. Sequenced by immunoSEQ multiplex PCR; TCRdb stores in-frame clones only, minus some. Among hundreds of thousands of clones listed, 74% were seen once. Sequenced: memory CD4+ T cells sorted from blood. Sample subset: CD45RA-negative fraction. The receptor set was obtained from a woman in her thirties in good health.

V and J are TRBV10-1 and TRBJ2-7; tentative D call: TRBD1 (6 bases). Trimming took off 4 bases at V and 5 bases at J, with 9 bases between the two ends. The CDR3 runs to 12 residues. Per the germline V gene, CDR1 is WNHNN and CDR2 is SYGVQD (reference sequence). CDR3 protein: CASSAQGDEQYF. The CDR3 DNA sequence: TGCGCCAGCAGTGCACAGGGTGACGAGCAGTACTTC.

The V call is TRBV28, the J call TRBJ2-2, with 11 positions matching TRBD2. There are 14 residues in the CDR3. Trimming cost V 7 bases and J 5 bases; bases outside gene matches: 3. The V gene's germline CDR1 is MDHEN and CDR2 SYDVKM. CDR3 bases: TGTGCCAGCATTGCTAGCGGGAGGACCGGGGAGCTGTTTTTT. It is translated as CASIASGRTGELFF.

The gene calls are TRBV5-1 and TRBJ2-5, with D unresolved. This CDR3 comprises 14 residues. From germline, CDR1 is SGHRS and CDR2 YFSETQ. V was pared by 0 bases and J by 3 bases, with 9 bases between. The CDR3 coding sequence is TGCGCCAGCAGCTTGGCCGCTACCGAAGAGACCCAGTACTTC. Translating it yields CASSLAATEETQYF.

The chain employs TRBV27 and TRBJ2-7; TRBD1 matches 8 bases. Germline loops: CDR1 MNHEY, CDR2 SMNVEV (reference sequence). The V and J ends lost 6 bases and 5 bases, in that order; junction bases with no gene match: 12. CDR3 size: 15 residues. CDR3 nucleotide sequence: TGTGCCAGCAGCCAGATTTCCTGGGGACAGGACGAGCAGTACTTC. As protein: CASSQISWGQDEQYF.

J is TRBJ2-3 and V is TRBV19; D remains unclear. V dropped 0 bases and J dropped 0 bases, with 7 bases sitting between them. The CDR3 runs 15 residues. The germline gives CDR1 LNHDA, CDR2 SQIVND (reference sequence). DNA of the CDR3: TGTGCCAGTAGTATAGATGGCAAAAGCACAGATACGCAGTATTTT. Translating it yields CASSIDGKSTDTQYF.

Ten or more counts support this clone. Other nucleotide sequences from this sample produce the same CDR3. The chain carries TRBV5-1 and TRBJ2-1, with D possibly matching TRBD2 (5 bases). This CDR3 has 15 amino acids. Germline lookup yields CDR1 SGHRS and CDR2 YFSETQ. Between the trimmed V and J ends, which lost 4 bases and 0 bases, there was a span of 11 bases. The CDR3 loop reads CASSADSSSYNEQFF. The CDR3, as DNA: TGCGCCAGCAGCGCGGACTCGAGCTCCTACAATGAGCAGTTCTTC.

In its sample, this clone was seen a few times. Other DNA sequences in this specimen translate into the identical CDR3. The V gene is TRBV6-1, the J gene TRBJ2-6; D is possibly TRBD1 (5 bases). This CDR3 is 15 amino acids long. The V end was cut by 3 bases, the J end by 1 base, with 7 bases between. Per the germline V gene, CDR1 is MNHNS and CDR2 is SASEGT. This CDR3 reads CASSEGQSGANVLTF. The CDR3 DNA reads as TGTGCCAGCAGTGAGGGGCAATCTGGGGCCAACGTCCTGACTTTC.

This rearrangement joins TRBV14 to TRBJ2-3; D is perhaps TRBD1 or TRBD2 (5 bases each). The ends were cut back, 2 bases at V and 4 bases at J, with 16 bases in the middle. In germline, CDR1 is SGHDN, CDR2 FVKESK. The CDR3 totals 16 residues. The CDR3 nucleotides read TGTGCCAGCAGCCAAACCGGGACGCCAGACGCAGATACGCAGTATTTT. Its translation is CASSQTGTPDADTQYF. The complete variable domain, with remaining parts taken from reference TRBV14 and TRBJ2-3, reads EAGVTQFPSHSVIEKGQTVTLRCDPISGHDNLYWYRRVMGKEIKFLLHFVKESKQDESGMPNNRFLAERTGGTYSTLKVQPAELEDSGVYFCASSQTGTPDADTQYFGPGTRLTVL.

This clone was detected ten times or more. The V gene is TRBV19, the J gene TRBJ1-5; unclear D gene. CDR3 length: 12 residues. Germline assignment: CDR1 LNHDA and CDR2 SQIVND (reference sequence). Trimming cost V 5 bases and J 7 bases, with 9 bases left between them. The CDR3 sequence is CASSSQLQPQHF. CDR3 nucleotide sequence: TGTGCCAGTAGTTCGCAGTTGCAGCCCCAGCATTTT.

The chain carries TRBV4-1 and TRBJ2-1, with 11 bases aligning to TRBD2. Germline loops: CDR1 MGHRA, CDR2 YSYEKL. This CDR3 is built from 16 residues. V dropped 2 bases and J dropped 7; count of bases not matched to a gene: 7. The CDR3 protein is CASSQQTSGTQNEQFF. In DNA, the CDR3 is TGCGCCAGCAGCCAACAGACTAGCGGGACGCAAAATGAGCAGTTCTTC.

This chain links TRBV5-4 with TRBJ2-5; 7 nucleotides align to TRBD2. Germline V lookup: CDR1 SGHNT, CDR2 YYREEE (reference sequence). The CDR3 length is 16 residues. V dropped 5 bases and J dropped 4; count of bases not matched to a gene: 14. The CDR3: CASSSNLGGPGETQYF. DNA for the CDR3: TGTGCCAGCAGTTCCAACTTGGGAGGGCCTGGAGAGACCCAGTACTTC.

The rearrangement links TRBV14 to TRBJ2-7, with TRBD1 as a possible D gene (5 bases). Germline CDR1 reads SGHDN; CDR2 reads FVKESK. The CDR3 is 14 residues long. V was cut by 0 bases and J by 4 bases, with 10 bases left in between. DNA for the CDR3: TGTGCCAGCAGCCAAGAGCCTGACAGATACGAGCAGTACTTC. Translation gives CASSQEPDRYEQYF.

This chain links TRBV29-1 with TRBJ1-2, with no clear D. V shed 2 bases and J shed 2 bases, with 6 bases lying between them. The CDR3 consists of 12 residues. Germline V CDR1 and CDR2: SQVTM, ANQGSEA. The CDR3: CSVERGNYGYTF. CDR3 nucleotide sequence: TGCAGCGTTGAAAGAGGGAACTATGGCTACACCTTC. The whole variable domain, remainder taken from reference TRBV29-1 and TRBJ1-2, is SAVISQKPSRDICQRGTSLTIQCQVDSQVTMMFWYRQQPGQSLTLIATANQGSEATYESGFVIDKFPISRPNLTFSTLTVSNMSPEDSSIYLCSVERGNYGYTFGSGTRLTVV.

This chain joins TRBV2 and TRBJ1-2, with D perhaps matching TRBD1 (5 bases). The CDR3 loop spans 14 amino acids. V lost 6 bases and J lost 8, with 19 bases in between. Germline CDR1 SNHLY, CDR2 FYNNEI. The CDR3: CASRAGTGGIGYTF. Written as DNA, the CDR3 is TGTGCCAGCAGGGCCGGGACCGGCGGGATCGGCTACACCTTC.

This chain uses TRBV5-8 with TRBJ2-7; 7 nucleotides line up with TRBD1. This CDR3 is built from 13 residues. V lost 4 bases to trimming and J lost 2 bases; unmatched junction nucleotides: 3. The germline V gene has CDR1 SGHTS and CDR2 YDEGEE. The CDR3 DNA sequence: TGTGCCAGCAGCACCGGGACAGCCTACGAGCAGTACTTC. The encoded protein is CASSTGTAYEQYF.

This chain uses TRBV27 with TRBJ2-1; the D gene is possibly TRBD1 (8 bases). Germline CDR1 reads MNHEY; CDR2 reads SMNVEV (reference sequence). Trimming removed 4 bases from V and 6 bases from J, with 19 bases in between. The length of the CDR3 is 16 residues. Here the CDR3 DNA reads TGTGCCAGCAGTTATCGGGGGGACAGGCGTGGCAATGAGCAGTTCTTC. Amino acid sequence: CASSYRGDRRGNEQFF.

Only a few counts were recorded for this clone. The same CDR3 arises from other DNA sequences in this sample as well. The genes are TRBV19 and TRBJ1-5, with TRBD1 matching over 7 bases. Germline CDR1 LNHDA, CDR2 SQIVND (reference sequence). The CDR3 has 14 amino acids. V was clipped by 5 bases and J by 2 bases; unmatched bases: 3. This CDR3 reads CASSVTGGNQPQHF. The CDR3 bases are TGTGCCAGTAGTGTCACAGGGGGCAATCAGCCCCAGCATTTT.

The rearrangement uses TRBV19 and TRBJ1-4; 7 bases agree with TRBD1. J lost 2 bases, V lost 6 bases, and 9 bases had no gene match. There are 16 residues in the CDR3. The germline V gene encodes CDR1 LNHDA and CDR2 SQIVND (reference sequence). The CDR3 region has the DNA TGTGCCAGTAGACCCGAGACAGGGACGACTAATGAAAAACTGTTTTTT. It codes for CASRPETGTTNEKLFF.

Only a few counts were recorded for this clone. This rearrangement joins TRBV28 to TRBJ1-3, with 8 nucleotides matching TRBD1. The length of the CDR3 is 16 residues. Looked up from germline, CDR1 is MDHEN and CDR2 is SYDVKM. Trimming cost V 6 bases and J 0 bases; bases outside gene matches: 7. This CDR3 is CASRRAGTGSGNTIYF. The CDR3, as DNA: TGTGCCAGCAGACGGGCAGGGACAGGCTCTGGAAACACCATATATTTT. Complete variable domain (other parts from reference TRBV28 and TRBJ1-3): DVKVTQSSRYLVKRTGEKVFLECVQDMDHENMFWYRQDPGLGLRLIYFSYDVKMKEKGDIPEGYSVSREKKERFSLILESASTNQTSMYLCASRRAGTGSGNTIYFGEGSWLTVV.

The chain has TRBV11-2 and TRBJ2-1, with TRBD2 matching over 10 bases. CDR3 length: 15 amino acids. Looked up from germline, CDR1 is SGHAT and CDR2 is FQNNGV. The V segment lost 6 bases and the J segment 4 bases; nucleotides outside the gene matches: 6. The CDR3 loop reads CASRGQREGYNEQFF. The CDR3 DNA sequence: TGTGCCAGCAGGGGACAGCGGGAGGGTTACAATGAGCAGTTCTTC.

The rearrangement uses TRBV7-9 and TRBJ1-1; unclear D gene. The CDR3 extends over 14 amino acids. Germline-derived CDR1 and CDR2 are SEHNR and FQNEAQ (reference sequence). With 5 bases removed from V and 2 bases from J, the gap between germline ends came to 12 bases. The CDR3 loop is CASSRDWENTEAFF. Written as DNA, the CDR3 is TGTGCCAGCAGCCGCGACTGGGAAAACACTGAAGCTTTCTTT.

The chain is built from TRBV2 and TRBJ1-1; D ambiguous. Germline V gene sequence: CDR1 SNHLY, CDR2 FYNNEI. This CDR3 spans 16 amino acids. Trimming stripped 5 bases from V and 1 base from J, with 17 bases between. For the CDR3, the DNA is TGTGCCAGCAGTTTGCCTCGTAGCGGAGCGAACACTGAAGCTTTCTTT. The encoded protein is CASSLPRSGANTEAFF.

The J gene is TRBJ2-7, the V gene TRBV11-2, with D maybe TRBD2 (6 bases). Trimming removed 4 bases at V and 6 bases at J, with 16 bases between. Germline CDR1 reads SGHAT; CDR2 reads FQNNGV. The CDR3 covers 14 residues. CDR3 sequence (DNA): TGTGCCAGCAGCTCGACCAGACTAGTTCTCGAGCAGTACTTC. This encodes CASSSTRLVLEQYF.

The J gene is TRBJ2-3, the V gene TRBV4-1, with 10 bases that match TRBD2. Per germline, CDR1 MGHRA and CDR2 YSYEKL. The CDR3 sequence is 16 residues long. The junction had 5 bases not matched to a gene; V was cut back by 3 bases and J by 2 bases. In DNA, the CDR3 is TGCGCCAGCAGCCAGGAACTAGCGGGAAACACAGATACGCAGTATTTT. Amino acid sequence: CASSQELAGNTDTQYF.

V is TRBV6-5 and J is TRBJ2-3; TRBD1 matches at 8 bases. The CDR3 spans 16 residues. Trimming cost V 2 bases and J 0 bases; bases outside gene matches: 4. Germline V gene data show CDR1 as MNHEY and CDR2 as SVGAGI. CDR3 nucleotide sequence: TGTGCCAGCAGTTACGCACAGGGGGTTAGCACAGATACGCAGTATTTT. As protein: CASSYAQGVSTDTQYF.

V gene TRBV7-2 combines with J gene TRBJ2-7; no clear D. Germline lookup yields CDR1 SGHTA and CDR2 FQGNSA. This CDR3 spans 14 amino acids. Trimming shortened V by 1 base and J by 0 bases, and 7 bases separated the two germline ends. The CDR3 region is CASSLESASYEQYF. The CDR3 DNA reads as TGTGCCAGCAGCTTAGAAAGCGCCTCCTACGAGCAGTACTTC.

V usage is TRBV28 and J usage is TRBJ1-1; tentative D call: TRBD1 (5 bases). Trimming shortened V by 6 bases and J by 1 base, and 15 bases separated the two germline ends. The CDR3 is made up of 15 amino acids. Germline V gene lookup returns CDR1 MDHEN and CDR2 SYDVKM. CDR3 in DNA: TGTGCCAGCAGCCGATCCAGGGTTGCGAACACTGAAGCTTTCTTT. Encoded protein: CASSRSRVANTEAFF.

The V and J genes are TRBV30 and TRBJ2-1; TRBD2 matches 9 bases. The CDR3 extends over 13 amino acids. J lost 4 bases, V lost 5 bases, and 3 bases had no gene match. Germline V gives CDR1 GTSNPN, CDR2 SVGIG (reference sequence). DNA for the CDR3: TGTGCCTGGCGGCTAGCGGGGTACAATGAGCAGTTCTTC. Protein product: CAWRLAGYNEQFF.